This TCR beta chain was identified in a study of cytomegalovirus exposure and HLA in healthy donors. Study-wide background: Unique TCRs from HLA-typed donors, 75 million to 100 million of them, were held in an early data release.

Study-wide results and caveats: As a later analysis revealed, most CMV-associated TCR beta chains appeared HLA-restricted. In a later analysis, productive TCRs from donors in an Asian-associated ancestry cluster reportedly carried fewer N-insertions than the cohort mean.

Though probably carrying unrecorded immune exposures, donors were nominally healthy at sampling. Vbeta (60) and Jbeta (13) primers were used in the PCR. The protocol was immunoSEQ multiplex PCR, while the TCRdb copy is restricted to in-frame clones and leaves out a portion. This sample has 230,000 or so clones; around 90% occur once, and the top ten carry about 1.7%. With regard to this clone: What it binds is unknown.

The sequenced sample consisted of PBMCs. This sequence originates from a girl aged 2 to 10 in good health and CMV-seronegative.

The CDR3: CASSDGIRAILLGANVLTF. The CDR3 DNA sequence: TGTGCCAGCAGTGACGGCATCAGGGCCATCTTGCTGGGGGCCAACGTCCTGACTTTC. The chain links TRBV2 to TRBJ2-6, with D possibly matching TRBD1 (5 bases). The CDR3 has 19 amino acids. Germline V gene sequence: CDR1 SNHLY, CDR2 FYNNEI. The germline V and J ends were trimmed by 3 bases and 4 bases, with 22 bases remaining between them.